One sample yielded the 29 T cell receptor beta chains listed below, sequenced in a study of technical replicates of blood from a handful of donors. The data were produced by immunoSEQ multiplex PCR, yet TCRdb's version contains in-frame clones alone and is incomplete. The table records more than 60,000 clones, 95% of them present only once. Material: T cells isolated from PBMCs. These receptors were taken from a human donor in good health.

This rearrangement joins TRBV11-2 to TRBJ2-7; D might be TRBD2 (5 bases). The germline V and J ends were trimmed by 3 bases and 0 bases, with 15 bases remaining between them. Germline assignment: CDR1 SGHAT and CDR2 FQNNGV. CDR3 length: 16 amino acids. The CDR3 nucleotides are TGTGCCAGCAGCTTCGAGGACTCATTATTCTCCTACGAGCAGTACTTC. This encodes CASSFEDSLFSYEQYF.

V and J are TRBV2 and TRBJ2-1; TRBD2 matches 15 bases. Germline loops: CDR1 SNHLY, CDR2 FYNNEI. The CDR3 is 18 amino acids. The V gene end was trimmed by 6 bases and the J gene end by 2 bases; junction bases not matched to a gene: 8. This CDR3 reads CASRSLGLAGGTYNEQFF. The CDR3 DNA reads TGTGCCAGCAGATCCCTGGGACTAGCGGGGGGAACCTACAATGAGCAGTTCTTC.

This clone was recorded only once. This chain uses TRBV28 with TRBJ1-1; TRBD1 might be the D (5 bases). CDR3 length: 14 amino acids. The V gene lost 7 bases and the J gene lost 1 base, with 13 bases spanning the gap. Germline values: CDR1 MDHEN, CDR2 SYDVKM. CDR3 loop: CASTLWRGNTEAFF. The CDR3 nucleotides are TGTGCCAGCACGCTTTGGAGGGGGAACACTGAAGCTTTCTTT.

This rearrangement joins TRBV6-1 to TRBJ2-7, with TRBD2 identical over 10 bases. The V gene end was trimmed by 1 base and the J gene end by 2 bases; junction bases not matched to a gene: 2. CDR1 and CDR2 from the germline V gene are MNHNS and SASEGT. CDR3 length: 15 amino acids. The CDR3 is CASSEGTSGTYEQYF. CDR3 DNA sequence: TGTGCCAGCAGTGAAGGGACTAGCGGAACCTACGAGCAGTACTTC.

V usage is TRBV11-1 and J usage is TRBJ1-4, with D perhaps TRBD1 (5 bases). Germline values: CDR1 SGHAT, CDR2 FQDESV (reference sequence). CDR3 length: 17 amino acids. Deletions cut 5 bases from V and 0 bases from J, with 16 bases between. The CDR3 coding sequence is TGTGCCAGCAGCCCTCACAGGAAAATCGCAACTAATGAAAAACTGTTTTTT. It is translated as CASSPHRKIATNEKLFF. The full variable domain, with the rest looked up from reference TRBV11-1 and TRBJ1-4, is EAEVAQSPRYKITEKSQAVAFWCDPISGHATLYWYRQILGQGPELLVQFQDESVVDDSQLPKDRFSAERLKGVDSTLKIQPAELGDSAMYLCASSPHRKIATNEKLFFGSGTQLSVL.

V is TRBV15 and J is TRBJ1-2, with TRBD1 matching over 7 bases. Germline values: CDR1 LNHNV, CDR2 YYDKDF (reference sequence). The CDR3 sequence is 17 residues long. V trimming: 0 bases; J trimming: 4 bases; junction bases outside the gene matches: 11. CDR3 sequence (DNA): TGTGCCACCAGCAGAGAAAAGGTTGAGGACAGGACCTATGGCTACACCTTC. Protein sequence: CATSREKVEDRTYGYTF.

J is TRBJ2-5 and V is TRBV7-9, with a tentative D call TRBD1 (5 bases). The V end was cut by 5 bases, the J end by 5 bases, with 12 bases between. The germline V gene encodes CDR1 SEHNR and CDR2 FQNEAQ (reference sequence). The CDR3 covers 13 residues. The CDR3 DNA reads TGTGCCAGCAGCACGACAGTGAGGGAGACCCAGTACTTC. As protein: CASSTTVRETQYF.

V is TRBV5-1 and J is TRBJ2-7; D is perhaps TRBD1 (5 bases). Germline lookup yields CDR1 SGHRS and CDR2 YFSETQ. The CDR3 spans 14 residues. Trimming took off 0 bases at V and 4 bases at J, with 11 bases between the two ends. In nucleotides, the CDR3 is TGCGCCAGCAGCTTGGGACAGAGCACTTACGAGCAGTACTTC. Translation gives CASSLGQSTYEQYF.

The chain links TRBV4-2 to TRBJ1-1, with D possibly matching TRBD1 (5 bases). The CDR3 extends over 13 amino acids. The V end lost 4 bases, the J end lost 4 bases, and 10 bases lay between the germline ends. Germline V lookup: CDR1 LGHNA, CDR2 YNFKEQ. CDR3 amino acids: CASSPRGGTEAFF. The CDR3 DNA sequence: TGTGCCAGCAGCCCCCGCGGGGGCACTGAAGCTTTCTTT.

The chain carries TRBV27 and TRBJ2-7; 8 bases align to TRBD2. Germline trimming cut 6 bases from V and 2 bases from J; bases unmatched to any gene: 15. Germline CDR1 reads MNHEY; CDR2 reads SMNVEV (reference sequence). The CDR3 runs to 17 residues. The CDR3 sequence is CASSQRISSGEPYEQYF. The CDR3 coding sequence is TGTGCCAGCAGCCAAAGGATCAGTAGCGGGGAACCCTACGAGCAGTACTTC.

The table lists this clone with a count of one. The J gene is TRBJ2-7, the V gene TRBV6-1; perhaps TRBD1 as D (6 bases). This CDR3 has 15 amino acids. From germline, CDR1 is MNHNS and CDR2 SASEGT. V lost 2 bases and J lost 12, with 23 bases in between. The CDR3 region has the DNA TGTGCCAGCAGTGAAAACCTTGTCTTTTTCGGGACACCGTACTTC. Translating gives CASSENLVFFGTPYF.

This chain uses TRBV5-4 with TRBJ1-4; a possible D gene is TRBD1 (5 bases). Germline-derived CDR1 and CDR2 are SGHNT and YYREEE (reference sequence). The germline V and J ends were trimmed by 4 bases and 0 bases, with 10 bases remaining between them. The CDR3 has 15 residues. The CDR3 region has the DNA TGTGCCAGCAGCGCGGGGGTTGCAACTAATGAAAAACTGTTTTTT. Its protein is CASSAGVATNEKLFF. The variable domain in full, completed from reference TRBV5-4 and TRBJ1-4, reads ETGVTQSPTHLIKTRGQQVTLRCSSQSGHNTVSWYQQALGQGPQFIFQYYREEENGRGNFPPRFSGLQFPNYSSELNVNALELDDSALYLCASSAGVATNEKLFFGSGTQLSVL.

The chain recombines TRBV18 with TRBJ1-5; 7 positions match TRBD1. The junction had 9 bases not matched to a gene; V was cut back by 2 bases and J by 2 bases. This CDR3 is built from 17 residues. Germline CDR1 reads KGHSH; CDR2 reads LQKENI. The CDR3 DNA reads TGTGCCAGCTCACCAATGGTTGGGCAGGGGGGCAATCAGCCCCAGCATTTT. As protein: CASSPMVGQGGNQPQHF.

V gene TRBV7-9 combines with J gene TRBJ1-2, with TRBD1 matching over 7 bases. CDR3 length: 12 amino acids. Unmatched junction bases numbered 5, after V lost 5 bases and J lost 8 bases. Germline CDR1 SEHNR, CDR2 FQNEAQ (reference sequence). For the CDR3, the DNA is TGTGCCAGCAGCATCACAGGGGACGGCTACACCTTC. Translated: CASSITGDGYTF.

V and J are TRBV7-8 and TRBJ1-5; a weak D match, TRBD1 (5 bases). The CDR3 contains 17 residues. Germline-derived CDR1 and CDR2 are SGHVS and FQNEAQ. V was pared by 0 bases and J by 0 bases, with 12 bases between. The CDR3 here is CASSLAPGVYSNQPQHF. The CDR3 DNA reads TGTGCCAGCAGCTTAGCGCCGGGGGTATATAGCAATCAGCCCCAGCATTTT.

The J gene is TRBJ1-1, the V gene TRBV6-5; the match to TRBD1 covers 7 bases. The CDR3 runs 15 residues. V was pared by 5 bases and J by 5 bases, with 11 bases of the junction left unmatched. CDR1 MNHEY and CDR2 SVGAGI come from the germline V gene. CDR3 protein: CASSQFQGGDTEAFF. The CDR3 DNA sequence: TGTGCCAGCAGTCAATTCCAGGGGGGTGATACTGAAGCTTTCTTT.

J is TRBJ1-2 and V is TRBV7-9; D gene ambiguous. V gave up 1 base and J gave up 8 bases, with 14 bases separating them. Germline CDR1 SEHNR, CDR2 FQNEAQ (reference sequence). This CDR3 region has 14 residues. CDR3 bases: TGTGCCAGCAGCTTAGTTGGGCAGGCGAACGGCTACACCTTC. Translating gives CASSLVGQANGYTF.

This chain connects TRBV7-9 to TRBJ1-2; 11 bases agree with TRBD1. Looked up from germline, CDR1 is SEHNR and CDR2 is FQNEAQ (reference sequence). The junction had 9 bases not matched to a gene; V was cut back by 4 bases and J by 8 bases. CDR3 length: 15 amino acids. The CDR3 region has the DNA TGTGCCAGCAGCTCACCCTCTGGGACAGGGGGAGGCTACACCTTC. It yields the protein CASSSPSGTGGGYTF.

This clone was observed a handful of times. The V call is TRBV25-1, the J call TRBJ1-1; TRBD1 matches at 10 bases. The V and J ends lost 1 base and 2 bases, in that order; junction bases with no gene match: 7. Germline values: CDR1 MGHDK, CDR2 SYGVNS. This CDR3 comprises 17 residues. The CDR3 DNA sequence: TGTGCCAGCAGTGAATTAGGGACAGGGGAGATCAACACTGAAGCTTTCTTT. This sequence encodes CASSELGTGEINTEAFF. The whole variable domain, filled in from reference TRBV25-1 and TRBJ1-1, reads EADIYQTPRYLVIGTGKKITLECSQTMGHDKMYWYQQDPGMELHLIHYSYGVNSTEKGDLSSESTVSRIRTEHFPLTLESARPSHTSQYLCASSELGTGEINTEAFFGQGTRLTVV.

The chain uses TRBV30 and TRBJ1-2; unclear D gene. Between the trimmed V and J ends, which lost 0 bases and 7 bases, there was a span of 15 bases. The CDR3 loop spans 14 amino acids. From germline, CDR1 is GTSNPN and CDR2 SVGIG (reference sequence). CDR3 sequence: CAWSVSSVRSGYTF. The CDR3 DNA follows: TGTGCCTGGAGTGTAAGCTCTGTAAGGAGTGGCTACACCTTC.

This chain links TRBV7-9 with TRBJ2-1, with D possibly TRBD2 on 5 matching bases. Trimming shortened V by 6 bases and J by 5 bases, and 20 bases separated the two germline ends. The CDR3 is 16 amino acids. The germline V gene has CDR1 SEHNR and CDR2 FQNEAQ (reference sequence). CDR3 residues: CASSQMPLDWNNEQFF. For the CDR3, the DNA is TGTGCCAGCAGTCAGATGCCCCTGGACTGGAACAATGAGCAGTTCTTC. The full variable domain, in which reference TRBV7-9 and TRBJ2-1 provide the parts outside the CDR3, is DTGVSQNPRHKITKRGQNVTFRCDPISEHNRLYWYRQTLGQGPEFLTYFQNEAQLEKSRLLSDRFSAERPKGSFSTLEIQRTEQGDSAMYLCASSQMPLDWNNEQFFGPGTRLTVL.

The chain joins TRBV10-1 to TRBJ1-4, with D uncertain. This CDR3 region has 16 residues. CDR1 is WNHNN, CDR2 SYGVQD, per germline (reference sequence). The ends were cut back, 0 bases at V and 7 bases at J, with 15 bases in the middle. The CDR3 DNA is TGCGCCAGCAGTGAGTCGAGGCCTCATGAGGGTGAAAAACTGTTTTTT. Its translation: CASSESRPHEGEKLFF.

The rearrangement uses TRBV6-1 and TRBJ2-7; TRBD2 is a possible D gene (6 bases). The CDR3 runs to 12 residues. V lost 6 bases, J lost 11 bases, and 17 bases lay in between. CDR1 is MNHNS and CDR2 is SASEGT in the germline V gene. The DNA of the CDR3 is TGTGCCAGCAGATTGGCGGGGTTCAGGGAGTACTTC. Amino acids: CASRLAGFREYF.

This chain uses TRBV11-3 with TRBJ1-1; 7 bases fit TRBD1. Germline-derived CDR1 and CDR2 are SGHNT and YENEEA. This CDR3 has 15 residues. The V and J ends lost 5 bases and 3 bases, in that order; junction bases with no gene match: 9. The CDR3 DNA reads as TGTGCCAGCAGCCCGCAGAGGGACAGTTACACTGAAGCTTTCTTT. Its protein product is CASSPQRDSYTEAFF.

This rearrangement joins TRBV9 to TRBJ2-5, with TRBD2 matching over 9 bases. Trimming removed 0 bases from V and 2 bases from J; junction bases left unmatched: 8. The CDR3 runs to 17 residues. The germline gives CDR1 SGDLS, CDR2 YYNGEE. This CDR3 is CASSVGGAGGPQETQYF. Here the CDR3 DNA reads TGTGCCAGCAGCGTAGGGGGAGCGGGAGGACCACAAGAGACCCAGTACTTC.

The J gene is TRBJ1-1, the V gene TRBV10-1; D uncertain. Trimming cost V 6 bases and J 5 bases, with 13 bases left between them. The germline V gene encodes CDR1 WNHNN and CDR2 SYGVQD (reference sequence). The CDR3 sequence is 13 residues long. The CDR3 loop is CASRAGRATEAFF. CDR3 in DNA: TGCGCCAGCAGGGCCGGGAGGGCAACTGAAGCTTTCTTT.

This chain joins TRBV11-3 and TRBJ2-1, with D possibly TRBD1 on 5 matching bases. Between the trimmed V and J ends, which lost 5 bases and 7 bases, there was a span of 9 bases. There are 12 residues in the CDR3. Germline-derived CDR1 and CDR2 are SGHNT and YENEEA. CDR3 sequence (DNA): TGTGCCAGCAGCACGAAGGGGAATGAGCAGTTCTTC. Translating it yields CASSTKGNEQFF.

V usage is TRBV4-1 and J usage is TRBJ2-5; D ambiguous. The CDR3 spans 14 residues. V was shortened by 2 bases and J by 4 bases, with 11 bases between the two germline ends. Germline V gives CDR1 MGHRA, CDR2 YSYEKL. The CDR3 is CASSQRSSAETQYF. The DNA for the CDR3 is TGCGCCAGCAGCCAACGCTCCAGTGCAGAGACCCAGTACTTC.

The chain uses TRBV7-9 and TRBJ1-5, with D hard to call. V lost 3 bases and J lost 1, with 7 bases in between. CDR3 length: 14 residues. CDR1 and CDR2 from the germline V gene are SEHNR and FQNEAQ (reference sequence). In nucleotides, the CDR3 is TGTGCCAGCAGCTTCTCCGGGAGCAATCAGCCCCAGCATTTT. Protein sequence: CASSFSGSNQPQHF.